This T cell receptor beta chain emerged from a study of T cell responses to AZD1222 COVID-19 vaccine (TCRdb year 2021). For the study in its entirety: AZD1222 recipients with second doses at about 4 weeks or about 12 weeks were pooled, because spike-specific TCR depth and breadth did not differ between schedules. A total of more than 230 trial participants underwent TCR sequencing, of whom some 210 received two doses of AZD1222 and some 26 received two doses of the MenACWY control vaccine. Trial participants were enrolled by age into subgroups of 18-55, 56-69 and 70-plus years, and roughly 150, 30 and 60 TCR-sequenced participants, respectively, were included in these subgroups.

Via the germline V gene, CDR1 is KGHDR and CDR2 SFDVKD. V loses 7 bases of germline sequence and J loses 2 bases, and the interval between the two ends is 18 bases. From the cysteine up to the phenylalanine, the CDR3 has a length of 16 residues. The read is trimmed to its CDR3 DNA, 48 bases read in frame from base 1. The label giving this sample's time point can be read as: baseline before first vaccination. Vaccinee samples were obtained from the UK trials COV001 and COV002, which included a single-blind randomized controlled phase 2/3 trial of AZD1222 (ChAdOx1 nCoV-19) in healthy adults. For TCRbeta chain sequencing, PBMC samples from trial participants were taken at day 0 and at day 28 after the second dose. The CDR3 regions of human TCRbeta chains were analyzed by immunosequencing. As for how the authors treated the data: Repertoire TCRs were matched against a reference library of SARS-CoV-2-specific TCRs generated with the MIRA antigen-specificity platform. Breadth was defined as the fraction of unique TCRs that were SARS-CoV-2-associated, and depth was defined as the fraction of total T cells that were SARS-CoV-2-associated. Each spike-specific TCR was assigned to its reactive spike region and to a CD4 or CD8 class using the MIRA data. Log10-transformed breadth and depth values were compared by one-way ANOVA with Sidak's multiple comparisons tests. The clones in this table, taken by TCRdb from immuneACCESS, are in-frame only. Not every clone is retained; where verified, under half of the shortfall comes from an unresolved V gene, and the cause of the rest is unknown. That table is the source of V, J and clone size, and D and trimming were worked out from the DNA. For this sample there are over 150,000 clones; 88% appear just once. Roughly 5.5% of the sample is in the top ten clones.

Of note for this clone: Its antigen remains unidentified. Base qualities are missing; no much larger clone stands one base away.

Here is what the overall study found, with its caveats: Participants were mostly white British, with more females than males. The authors suggested clonal diversity may have been underestimated. After two AZD1222 doses, spike-specific TCR breadth and depth were significantly higher than at day 0 and than in MenACWY recipients. Nearly half of unique spike-specific TCRs reportedly recognized epitopes outside regions mutated in the B.1.351 and B.1.1.7 variants. The 56-69-year group was small, and its depth increase did not reach significance, likely because of low power. Because no samples from the day 14 peak response were available, repertoires could be characterized only after the peak T cell response. Conclusions about previously exposed vaccinees are limited, since just five to seven AZD1222 recipients were seropositive for SARS-CoV-2 at baseline. Vaccine-associated CD4 TCRs spanned the whole spike protein, with dominant responses in regions 160-218 and 743-854.

The sequence is built from TRBV24-1 and TRBJ2-3; matching of 5 bases hints at TRBD2 as the D gene. This TCR came from an adult in good health. The sample consisted of peripheral blood, taken on day 0 of AZD1222 vaccination. The DNA reads as follows: TGTGCCACCAGCGCCCGTGGGAGACCGCCCACAGATACGCAGTATTTT. It encodes CATSARGRPPTDTQYF.